Presented here are 23 T cell receptor beta chains from one specimen sequenced in a study of blood T cell repertoires in COVID-19. Repertoires were generated with immunoSEQ multiplex PCR, while TCRdb's copy carries only in-frame clones and drops some. The sample lists about 350,000 clones; about 90% were seen once. Sequenced input: PBMCs or T cells enriched from blood (not recorded which). The receptors shown here come from a woman aged 25 to 39 who had recovered from COVID-19.

The J gene is TRBJ1-1, the V gene TRBV5-5; no definite D call. Germline loops: CDR1 SGHKS, CDR2 YYEKEE (reference sequence). Trimming shortened V by 2 bases and J by 3 bases, and 8 bases separated the two germline ends. CDR3 length equals 13 residues. Here the CDR3 DNA reads TGTGCCAGCAGCTTCCGGAGTGACACTGAAGCTTTCTTT. Translating it yields CASSFRSDTEAFF.

V usage is TRBV7-2 and J usage is TRBJ2-7; TRBD1 matches at 7 bases. Unmatched junction bases numbered 9, after V lost 5 bases and J lost 5 bases. Germline CDR1 is SGHTA and CDR2 is FQGNSA. This CDR3 contains 14 residues. As DNA, the CDR3 is TGTGCCAGCAGCCCAGGGGGATCTATTAACGAGCAGTACTTC. Protein: CASSPGGSINEQYF.

V usage is TRBV6-5 and J usage is TRBJ2-7; weak D call: TRBD1 (6 bases). Germline assignment: CDR1 MNHEY and CDR2 SVGAGI. Trimming removed 11 bases from V and 3 bases from J, with 17 bases in between. There are 13 residues in the CDR3. DNA for the CDR3: TGTGCCCTTGAAGGGGACAACAACTACGAGCAGTACTTC. The encoded protein is CALEGDNNYEQYF.

This rearrangement joins TRBV7-2 to TRBJ1-4; D uncertain. The germline gives CDR1 SGHTA, CDR2 FQGNSA. Trimming left V 1 base short and J 7 bases short, with 10 bases between. This CDR3 is built from 14 residues. The CDR3 loop reads CASSLGGNGEKLFF. The DNA for the CDR3 is TGTGCCAGCAGCTTAGGAGGGAATGGTGAAAAACTGTTTTTT.

The CDR3 protein is CSVEAPLAGGLNEQFF. The CDR3 region has the DNA TGCAGCGTTGAAGCCCCCCTAGCGGGGGGCCTCAATGAGCAGTTCTTC. J is TRBJ2-1 and V is TRBV29-1; 11 nucleotides agree with TRBD2. Germline V lookup: CDR1 SQVTM, CDR2 ANQGSEA. There are 16 residues in the CDR3. V lost 1 base, J lost 6 bases, and 8 bases stayed unmatched.

Here the CDR3 DNA reads TGCAGCAGTCCGCTAGGCTCCTACAATGAGCAGTTCTTC. It translates to CSSPLGSYNEQFF. J is TRBJ2-1 and V is TRBV29-1; D is unclear. This CDR3 is built from 13 residues. V was trimmed by 8 bases and J by 0 bases, leaving 11 bases between them. The V gene's germline CDR1 is SQVTM and CDR2 ANQGSEA.

A few counts support this clone. The V call is TRBV30, the J call TRBJ1-3; no firm D call. Germline lookup yields CDR1 GTSNPN and CDR2 SVGIG (reference sequence). V was trimmed by 7 bases and J by 4 bases, leaving 11 bases between them. This CDR3 region has 12 residues. The CDR3 region has the DNA TGTGCCTCTACAAAACAGGGAAACACCATATATTTT. It encodes CASTKQGNTIYF.

V and J are TRBV5-1 and TRBJ2-3; 7 positions match TRBD1. The CDR3 runs 14 residues. V trimming: 4 bases; J trimming: 1 base; junction bases outside the gene matches: 3. Germline CDR1 is SGHRS and CDR2 is YFSETQ. CDR3 residues: CASSPTGGTDTQYF. The CDR3 bases are TGCGCCAGCAGCCCTACAGGGGGCACAGATACGCAGTATTTT. Looking up the rest from reference TRBV5-1 and TRBJ2-3 gives the full variable domain: KAGVTQTPRYLIKTRGQQVTLSCSPISGHRSVSWYQQTPGQGLQFLFEYFSETQRNKGNFPGRFSGRQFSNSRSEMNVSTLELGDSALYLCASSPTGGTDTQYFGPGTRLTVL.

The chain recombines TRBV6-1 with TRBJ1-2; 7 bases map to TRBD1. V was clipped by 2 bases and J by 3 bases; unmatched bases: 6. Germline V gives CDR1 MNHNS, CDR2 SASEGT. The CDR3 spans 15 residues. The CDR3 DNA sequence: TGTGCCAGCAGTGAACGGGGACAGCGTCACTATGGCTACACCTTC. Protein product: CASSERGQRHYGYTF.

In its sample, this clone was seen a few times. The chain employs TRBV30 and TRBJ1-5; no clear D gene. There are 14 residues in the CDR3. Germline CDR1 reads GTSNPN; CDR2 reads SVGIG (reference sequence). V was shortened by 3 bases and J by 5 bases, with 14 bases between the two germline ends. The CDR3 loop reads CAWRGSGSDQPQHF. CDR3 bases: TGTGCCTGGAGGGGGAGCGGCTCGGATCAGCCCCAGCATTTT.

The V and J genes are TRBV7-9 and TRBJ2-1; 7 bases match TRBD2. Germline V CDR1 and CDR2: SEHNR, FQNEAQ (reference sequence). The V and J ends lost 2 bases and 0 bases, in that order; junction bases with no gene match: 13. The CDR3 has 19 amino acids. DNA for the CDR3: TGTGCCAGCAGCTTATCTCGGGGGGTTATTACGAGCTCCTACAATGAGCAGTTCTTC. This codes for CASSLSRGVITSSYNEQFF.

This chain uses TRBV29-1 with TRBJ2-7, with D perhaps matching TRBD1 (5 bases). The CDR3 runs to 13 residues. Trimming cost V 4 bases and J 2 bases, with 12 bases left between them. Germline assignment: CDR1 SQVTM and CDR2 ANQGSEA. The CDR3 nucleotides read TGCAGCGTTGGGGGCAGCCTGACCTACGAGCAGTACTTC. This codes for CSVGGSLTYEQYF.

The genes are TRBV7-2 and TRBJ1-1, with D possibly matching TRBD1 (6 bases). Germline assignment: CDR1 SGHTA and CDR2 FQGNSA. V lost 5 bases, J lost 4 bases, and 14 bases lay in between. The CDR3 is 14 amino acids. This CDR3 reads CASSIQGISTEAFF. The CDR3 bases are TGTGCCAGCAGCATCCAGGGGATTAGCACTGAAGCTTTCTTT.

To note about this clone: The sample contains more than one DNA sequence encoding this CDR3. The chain carries TRBV29-1 and TRBJ1-1, with 7 bases lining up with TRBD1. This CDR3 region has 15 residues. Trimming at V came to 7 bases and at J to 0 bases, leaving 11 bases not matched to a gene. Germline values: CDR1 SQVTM, CDR2 ANQGSEA. CDR3 in amino acids: CSGRQGWGMNTEAFF. The CDR3 nucleotides read TGCAGCGGCCGACAGGGTTGGGGAATGAACACTGAAGCTTTCTTT.

The V call is TRBV4-3, the J call TRBJ2-3; 10 bases fit TRBD2. The CDR3 is made up of 17 amino acids. V was clipped by 0 bases and J by 3 bases; unmatched bases: 6. In germline, CDR1 is LGHNA, CDR2 YSLEER. CDR3 bases: TGCGCCAGCAGCCAAGATAAAGCGGGGGGGCCAACAGATACGCAGTATTTT. Its protein is CASSQDKAGGPTDTQYF.

This clone was found a few times. The chain combines TRBV10-2 with TRBJ2-7; 10 bases match TRBD1. Looked up from germline, CDR1 is WSHSY and CDR2 is SAAADI. Trimming took 8 bases from V and 7 from J; bases not matched to a gene: 8. CDR3 length: 13 residues. CDR3 loop: CASYFGQGGEQYF. CDR3 coding DNA: TGCGCCAGCTACTTTGGACAGGGGGGTGAGCAGTACTTC.

A note on this clone: An end of the junction differs from the germline gene, which may be a read error. The J gene is TRBJ2-5, the V gene TRBV7-7, with TRBD2 matching 8 bases. Germline V gene data show CDR1 as SSHAT and CDR2 as FNYEAQ (reference sequence). This CDR3 has 14 amino acids. CDR3 bases: TGTGCTAGCAGCTTAGCGGGGCCCCAAGAGACCCAGTACTTC. This translates into CASSLAGPQETQYF. Drawing the rest from reference TRBV7-7 and TRBJ2-5, the complete variable domain is GAGVSQSPRYKVTKRGQDVTLRCDPISSHATLYWYQQALGQGPEFLTYFNYEAQPDKSGLPSDRFSAERPEGSISTLTIQRTEQRDSAMYRCASSLAGPQETQYFGPGTRLLVL.

The rearrangement links TRBV7-8 to TRBJ1-1, with D perhaps matching TRBD1 (5 bases). The CDR3 is 17 amino acids. Germline V gene sequence: CDR1 SGHVS, CDR2 FQNEAQ. Trimming left V 0 bases short and J 1 base short, with 15 bases between. CDR3: CASSLARDWAWNTEAFF. CDR3 DNA: TGTGCCAGCAGCTTAGCCAGGGACTGGGCGTGGAACACTGAAGCTTTCTTT.

The V gene is TRBV11-2, the J gene TRBJ1-6; D is possibly TRBD1 (6 bases). The CDR3 is 17 residues long. Trimming removed 4 bases from V and 6 bases from J, with 19 bases in between. The germline V gene encodes CDR1 SGHAT and CDR2 FQNNGV. CDR3 sequence reads: CASSWRGGAQGNSPLHF. CDR3 bases: TGTGCCAGCAGCTGGAGAGGTGGCGCACAGGGTAATTCACCCCTCCACTTT.

The J gene is TRBJ1-2, the V gene TRBV18; 8 bases are a match to TRBD1. Germline V gives CDR1 KGHSH, CDR2 LQKENI. The CDR3 is 18 amino acids. V gave up 5 bases and J gave up 1 base; unmatched junction bases: 15. The CDR3 loop is CASSITPGQAVFNYGYTF. The CDR3 bases are TGTGCCAGCTCAATAACACCGGGACAGGCTGTTTTTAACTATGGCTACACCTTC.

The chain couples TRBV4-3 to TRBJ2-1; 10 bases agree with TRBD1. Unmatched junction bases numbered 5, after V lost 4 bases and J lost 2 bases. Looked up from germline, CDR1 is LGHNA and CDR2 is YSLEER. This CDR3 is built from 16 residues. The CDR3 DNA reads TGCGCCAGCAGCCCCCGGACAGGGGGGCCCTACAATGAGCAGTTCTTC. Protein sequence: CASSPRTGGPYNEQFF.

The chain combines TRBV18 with TRBJ1-5, with a weak D call TRBD1 (6 bases). The CDR3 consists of 14 residues. CDR1 and CDR2 from the germline V gene are KGHSH and LQKENI. The V and J ends lost 3 bases and 7 bases respectively, with 13 bases between them. DNA for the CDR3: TGTGCCAGCTCACCGGGACAAAGTAACCAGCCCCAGCATTTT. Amino acids: CASSPGQSNQPQHF.

The chain combines TRBV27 with TRBJ1-6; maybe TRBD1 (5 bases). Trimming left V 10 bases short and J 10 bases short, with 11 bases between. Germline V lookup: CDR1 MNHEY, CDR2 SMNVEV (reference sequence). The CDR3 consists of 11 residues. CDR3 loop: CATGGSSPLHF. The CDR3 DNA sequence: TGTGCCACCGGGGGGAGCTCACCCCTCCACTTT.